These 27 T cell receptor beta chains share one sample of origin, sequenced in a study of OX40 agonist ivuxolimab in advanced cancers. Profiled with immunoSEQ multiplex PCR; TCRdb holds only in-frame clones, not every one. The table lists tens of thousands of clones, about four fifths of them singletons. The sample in question was CD4+ or CD8+ T cells sorted from blood, obtained in a trial of the OX40 agonist ivuxolimab. The receptors come from an adult with an advanced solid tumor such as melanoma, head and neck, liver or kidney cancer.

The J gene is TRBJ2-7, the V gene TRBV2; TRBD2 agrees at 8 bases. Trimming at V came to 2 bases and at J to 10 bases, leaving 13 bases not matched to a gene. Germline CDR1 SNHLY, CDR2 FYNNEI. The CDR3 is 15 residues long. The DNA of the CDR3 is TGTGCCAGCAGTGAACAAAGCGGGGGTGGGCGGGACCAGTACTTC. Translation gives CASSEQSGGGRDQYF.

The rearrangement links TRBV5-8 to TRBJ2-5, with D perhaps assigned TRBD1 or TRBD2 (5 bases each). Germline V gene sequence: CDR1 SGHTS, CDR2 YDEGEE. The V end was cut by 5 bases, the J end by 9 bases, with 17 bases between. This CDR3 is 13 amino acids long. The CDR3 loop reads CASRSGTEVSQYF. The CDR3 DNA follows: TGTGCCAGCAGGTCCGGGACCGAAGTCTCCCAGTACTTC.

This chain connects TRBV9 to TRBJ1-2; D is unresolved. The CDR3 spans 14 residues. V dropped 0 bases and J dropped 8 bases, with 14 bases sitting between them. Germline loops: CDR1 SGDLS, CDR2 YYNGEE. As DNA, the CDR3 is TGTGCCAGCAGCGTAGCTGGCCAGTATGGAGGCTACACCTTC. Its protein product is CASSVAGQYGGYTF.

DNA for the CDR3: TGTGCCAGTAGTACCCGGACAGGGGCCAGTCGTAACAATGAGCAGTTCTTC. Translated, it gives CASSTRTGASRNNEQFF. The gene calls are TRBV19 and TRBJ2-1; TRBD1 aligns across 9 bases. V shed 4 bases, J shed 5 bases, and the junction held 12 bases outside the gene matches. Germline V CDR1 and CDR2: LNHDA, SQIVND (reference sequence). This CDR3 spans 17 amino acids. Variable domain in full (rest from reference TRBV19 and TRBJ2-1): DGGITQSPKYLFRKEGQNVTLSCEQNLNHDAMYWYRQDPGQGLRLIYYSQIVNDFQKGDIAEGYSVSREKKESFPLTVTSAQKNPTAFYLCASSTRTGASRNNEQFFGPGTRLTVL.

This clone occurred a few times. V gene TRBV6-5 combines with J gene TRBJ2-1; D may match TRBD1 or TRBD2 (5 bases each). The CDR3 extends over 14 amino acids. Trimming removed 7 bases at V and 12 bases at J, with 22 bases between. The germline V gene encodes CDR1 MNHEY and CDR2 SVGAGI. The CDR3 DNA sequence: TGTGCCAGCAAAGCCGGGGCTTCCCTAGGGGCGCAGTTCTTC. Residues: CASKAGASLGAQFF.

This rearrangement joins TRBV19 to TRBJ1-1; tentative D call: TRBD1 (5 bases). The CDR3 extends over 15 amino acids. V lost 3 bases and J 2 bases, leaving 13 bases between the germline ends. Germline loops: CDR1 LNHDA, CDR2 SQIVND (reference sequence). This CDR3 reads CASSMGIGGNTEAFF. The CDR3 coding sequence is TGTGCCAGTAGTATGGGGATTGGGGGAAACACTGAAGCTTTCTTT. Combining the CDR3 with reference TRBV19 and TRBJ1-1 gives the whole variable domain DGGITQSPKYLFRKEGQNVTLSCEQNLNHDAMYWYRQDPGQGLRLIYYSQIVNDFQKGDIAEGYSVSREKKESFPLTVTSAQKNPTAFYLCASSMGIGGNTEAFFGQGTRLTVV.

This chain links TRBV25-1 with TRBJ1-2; 7 bases agree with TRBD1. J was trimmed by 4 bases and V by 3 bases; bases with no gene match: 8. The CDR3 covers 15 residues. Germline loops: CDR1 MGHDK, CDR2 SYGVNS. The DNA for the CDR3 is TGTGCCAGCAGTGACAAAACCGGGACAGTCTATGGCTACACCTTC. It yields the protein CASSDKTGTVYGYTF.

V usage is TRBV9 and J usage is TRBJ1-3; 12 bases line up with TRBD1. The germline V gene has CDR1 SGDLS and CDR2 YYNGEE. This CDR3 has 17 residues. The ends lost 4 bases at V and 0 bases at J; junction bases unmatched: 5. CDR3 protein: CASSHRDRGLSGNTIYF. In DNA form, the CDR3 reads TGTGCCAGCAGCCACCGGGACAGGGGGCTCTCTGGAAACACCATATATTTT.

This clone appeared once. V gene TRBV18 combines with J gene TRBJ2-5, with D perhaps matching TRBD1 or TRBD2 (5 bases each). V was trimmed by 2 bases and J by 5 bases, leaving 9 bases between them. The CDR3 loop spans 13 amino acids. Germline V gene data show CDR1 as KGHSH and CDR2 as LQKENI. As DNA, the CDR3 is TGTGCCAGCTCACCAGTAGGGACCGAGACCCAGTACTTC. This translates into CASSPVGTETQYF.

The chain has TRBV11-1 and TRBJ2-7; 8 bases match TRBD2. The CDR3 length is 15 residues. Germline CDR1 reads SGHAT; CDR2 reads FQDESV (reference sequence). V lost 0 bases, J lost 5 bases, and 6 bases stayed unmatched. CDR3 residues: CASSLARGAGNEQYF. CDR3 nucleotides: TGTGCCAGCAGCTTAGCGCGGGGGGCAGGGAACGAGCAGTACTTC.

This clone came up once. The CDR3 bases are TGTGCCAGCAGCTTGACAGGGGGAACCCAGCATTTT. Residues: CASSLTGGTQHF. This chain links TRBV5-8 with TRBJ1-5; 8 bases map to TRBD1. J lost 11 bases, V lost 1 base, and 2 bases had no gene match. Per the germline V gene, CDR1 is SGHTS and CDR2 is YDEGEE. The CDR3 spans 12 residues.

There are a few counts of this clone. The DNA for the CDR3 is TGTGCCAGTACCTATAACTGGCAGGGGGAAGACTCTGGGGCCAACGTCCTGACTTTC. Translation gives CASTYNWQGEDSGANVLTF. The chain is built from TRBV19 and TRBJ2-6; 7 bases match TRBD1. V lost 7 bases, J lost 0 bases, and 15 bases stayed unmatched. Germline CDR1 LNHDA, CDR2 SQIVND (reference sequence). CDR3 length: 19 residues.

This clone was seen only once. The V and J genes are TRBV15 and TRBJ2-6; D is unclear. Deletions cut 6 bases from V and 4 bases from J, with 7 bases between. The length of the CDR3 is 13 residues. Germline V gene sequence: CDR1 LNHNV, CDR2 YYDKDF (reference sequence). The CDR3 coding sequence is TGTGCCACCAGGGAGTTCGGGGCCAACGTCCTGACTTTC. Protein product: CATREFGANVLTF.

Points on this clone: One end of the junction does not line up with germline, which may come from a read error. The chain joins TRBV6-5 to TRBJ1-1, with 7 bases fitting TRBD1. From germline, CDR1 is MNHEY and CDR2 SVGAGI. The CDR3 covers 14 residues. The CDR3 DNA reads as TGTGCCAGCAGTTCCAATCCGACAGGGCGGGAGACTCTCTTT. The encoded protein is CASSSNPTGRETLF.

The chain combines TRBV7-2 with TRBJ2-5; D could derive from TRBD1 or TRBD2 (5 bases each). CDR1 and CDR2 (germline): SGHTA, FQGNSA. The CDR3 totals 13 residues. V lost 3 bases and J lost 5, with 10 bases in between. The CDR3 nucleotides read TGTGCCAGCAGCTTTAACGGGGCTGAGACCCAGTACTTC. Its protein product is CASSFNGAETQYF.

This rearrangement joins TRBV6-5 to TRBJ1-4; D gene ambiguous. Germline loops: CDR1 MNHEY, CDR2 SVGAGI. V lost 6 bases, J lost 0 bases, and 8 bases lay in between. The CDR3 spans 14 residues. CDR3 DNA: TGTGCCAGCAGAGAGGGATCAACTAATGAAAAACTGTTTTTT. This encodes CASREGSTNEKLFF.

The chain has TRBV6-1 and TRBJ2-5, with TRBD1 matching 7 bases. V gave up 5 bases and J gave up 4 bases; unmatched junction bases: 1. Germline V gene sequence: CDR1 MNHNS, CDR2 SASEGT. This CDR3 region has 12 residues. CDR3 amino acids: CASSRDRETQYF. The CDR3, as DNA: TGTGCCAGCAGTCGGGACAGAGAGACCCAGTACTTC.

V is TRBV2 and J is TRBJ1-2; 7 nucleotides line up with TRBD1. J lost 4 bases, V lost 5 bases, and 4 bases had no gene match. This CDR3 is built from 13 residues. The germline V gene encodes CDR1 SNHLY and CDR2 FYNNEI. The CDR3 region is CASSSGTAYGYTF. The CDR3 DNA reads as TGTGCCAGCAGTAGTGGGACAGCCTATGGCTACACCTTC.

Details on this clone: The junction and the germline gene differ at one end; a read error may be behind it. The CDR3 nucleotides read TGTGCTAGCAGCTTAGTCCCAGGGGGCGCAGGAAACACCATATATTTT. This translates into CASSLVPGGAGNTIYF. The chain is built from TRBV7-7 and TRBJ1-3; the match to TRBD1 covers 8 bases. Germline values: CDR1 SSHAT, CDR2 FNYEAQ (reference sequence). This CDR3 region has 16 residues.

This chain joins TRBV27 and TRBJ2-1; 9 bases map to TRBD2. V gave up 4 bases and J gave up 5 bases; unmatched junction bases: 3. This CDR3 contains 14 residues. Germline V lookup: CDR1 MNHEY, CDR2 SMNVEV (reference sequence). The CDR3 sequence: CASSWTSANNEQFF. The CDR3 nucleotides are TGTGCCAGCAGTTGGACTAGCGCTAACAATGAGCAGTTCTTC.

The CDR3 region is CASVAGTNQPQHF. The CDR3 DNA reads TGTGCCAGCGTGGCGGGGACTAATCAGCCCCAGCATTTT. The rearrangement uses TRBV21-1 and TRBJ1-5. TRBV21-1 is marked as a pseudogene. This CDR3 has 13 residues.

This clone was detected a few times. The chain combines TRBV7-3 with TRBJ1-1; no clear D gene. This CDR3 spans 13 amino acids. Trimming left V 2 bases short and J 6 bases short, with 10 bases between. Germline assignment: CDR1 SGHTA and CDR2 FQGTGA. CDR3 bases: TGTGCCAGCAGCTTATTGCGGCAGTCTGAAGCTTTCTTT. It encodes CASSLLRQSEAFF.

The rearrangement uses TRBV29-1 and TRBJ1-5, with unresolved D. This CDR3 comprises 13 residues. V lost 4 bases to trimming and J lost 2 bases, with 9 bases between them. CDR1 SQVTM and CDR2 ANQGSEA come from the germline V gene. The CDR3 loop reads CSVGGGGNQPQHF. CDR3 coding DNA: TGCAGCGTTGGGGGTGGCGGCAATCAGCCCCAGCATTTT.

CDR3 sequence reads: CASSLQAGGLTYEQYF. CDR3 in DNA: TGTGCCAGCAGCTTACAAGCGGGGGGTCTAACCTACGAGCAGTACTTC. The chain is built from TRBV7-2 and TRBJ2-7, with TRBD2 identical over 9 bases. V was clipped by 2 bases and J by 2 bases; unmatched bases: 7. Germline CDR1 reads SGHTA; CDR2 reads FQGNSA. This CDR3 is 16 amino acids long.

V is TRBV9 and J is TRBJ2-1; 10 bases match TRBD2. Trimming removed 0 bases from V and 2 bases from J; junction bases left unmatched: 5. The CDR3 runs to 17 residues. Germline V gives CDR1 SGDLS, CDR2 YYNGEE. This chain's CDR3 is CASSVGEREGPYNEQFF. CDR3 DNA sequence: TGTGCCAGCAGCGTAGGCGAGCGGGAGGGCCCCTACAATGAGCAGTTCTTC.

This chain connects TRBV7-3 to TRBJ2-1; D gene uncertain. CDR1 SGHTA and CDR2 FQGTGA come from the germline V gene. Trimming cost V 6 bases and J 5 bases, with 17 bases left between them. The CDR3 is 15 residues long. CDR3 DNA: TGTGCCAGCAGTCGCCAGCTCGGAACTAACAATGAGCAGTTCTTC. This translates into CASSRQLGTNNEQFF.

The V call is TRBV5-4, the J call TRBJ2-2; 7 bases line up with TRBD1. The germline CDR1 and CDR2 sequences are SGHNT and YYREEE (reference sequence). The ends lost 5 bases at V and 2 bases at J; junction bases unmatched: 3. This CDR3 contains 14 residues. CDR3 region: CASRQGINTGELFF. CDR3 bases: TGTGCCAGCAGACAGGGGATAAACACCGGGGAGCTGTTTTTT.